This T cell receptor beta chain emerged from a study of cytomegalovirus exposure and HLA in healthy donors. Sequencing was performed with immunoSEQ multiplex PCR; in TCRdb, only in-frame clones are kept and a portion is missing. The sample consists of about 170,000 clones, roughly 91% of them appearing once. The trim removed 6 bases at V and 2 bases at J, leaving 3 bases unmatched. There are 14 residues in the CDR3. Germline CDR1 reads SNHLY; CDR2 reads FYNNEI. Material: PBMCs. This chain connects TRBV2 to TRBJ2-3; 9 nucleotides align to TRBD2. This clonotype was sampled from a woman under 30 in good health and CMV-seropositive. The CDR3 DNA reads TGTGCCAGCAGCCTAGCGGGGTTCACAGATACGCAGTATTTT. It is translated as CASSLAGFTDTQYF.